Below are 15 T cell receptor beta chains sequenced from a single sample in a study of spatial heterogeneity in lung cancer. Study-wide results and limits: Mutation counts in tumors were tracked by counts of expanded intratumoral alpha and beta TCRs.

The time point: sample taken at primary tumor resection. TCRdb re-derived calls from the 5' RACE reads in MiXCR, one entry per CDR3 protein. The table records about 5,700 distinct CDR3 sequences, roughly a quarter of them present only once. The antigens these receptors bind are not known. This material consisted of lung tumor tissue, taken at surgery. Receptors originate from a male donor with early-stage non-small cell lung cancer.

The rearrangement joins TRBV5-1 to TRBJ2-6; no definite D call. Germline loops: CDR1 SGHRS, CDR2 YFSETQ. The V and J ends lost 4 bases and 0 bases respectively, with 5 bases between them. CDR3 size: 14 residues. The DNA of the CDR3 is TGCGCCAGCAGCCTGGTCTCTGGGGCCAACGTCCTGACTTTC. Protein product: CASSLVSGANVLTF.

This clonotype has a handful of counts. This chain joins TRBV28 and TRBJ2-4, with D unresolved. Germline values: CDR1 MDHEN, CDR2 SYDVKM. The CDR3 extends over 13 amino acids. Trimming took off 6 bases at V and 9 bases at J, with 15 bases between the two ends. CDR3 region: CASSISGDGIQYF. CDR3 bases: TGTGCCAGCAGCATCTCCGGAGACGGCATTCAGTACTTC. The complete variable domain, with remaining parts taken from reference TRBV28 and TRBJ2-4, reads DVKVTQSSRYLVKRTGEKVFLECVQDMDHENMFWYRQDPGLGLRLIYFSYDVKMKEKGDIPEGYSVSREKKERFSLILESASTNQTSMYLCASSISGDGIQYFGAGTRLSVL.

The J gene is TRBJ2-5, the V gene TRBV28; no clear D. The V end was cut by 1 base, the J end by 7 bases, with 7 bases between. From germline, CDR1 is MDHEN and CDR2 SYDVKM. CDR3 length: 12 amino acids. CDR3 amino acids: CASSLSAVTQYF. CDR3 coding DNA: TGTGCCAGCAGTTTATCTGCGGTGACCCAGTACTTC.

The J gene is TRBJ2-7, the V gene TRBV20-1; a weak D match, TRBD1 (6 bases). This CDR3 spans 15 amino acids. CDR1 is DFQATT, CDR2 SNEGSKA, per germline (reference sequence). V was cut by 2 bases and J by 0 bases, with 14 bases left in between. The CDR3 DNA sequence: TGCAGTGCTAGACCCTGGACAGTACTCTCCTACGAGCAGTACTTC. Translation: CSARPWTVLSYEQYF.

This clonotype was recorded many times. The chain uses TRBV28 and TRBJ1-5, with D maybe TRBD1 (6 bases). This CDR3 comprises 15 residues. Germline CDR1 and CDR2: MDHEN and SYDVKM. Deletions cut 7 bases from V and 5 bases from J, with 18 bases between. This chain's CDR3 is CASTTPGGVDQPQHF. Written as DNA, the CDR3 is TGTGCCAGCACCACCCCCGGGGGCGTTGATCAGCCCCAGCATTTT.

This rearrangement joins TRBV19 to TRBJ2-2; the D gene is possibly TRBD1 (6 bases). Trimming cost V 9 bases and J 0 bases, with 11 bases left between them. The CDR3 runs 14 residues. Germline V CDR1 and CDR2: LNHDA, SQIVND (reference sequence). CDR3 DNA sequence: TGTGCCAGCGTACAGGGCACGAACACCGGGGAGCTGTTTTTT. Residues: CASVQGTNTGELFF.

This clonotype is categorized as medium-sized (0.01 to 0.1%). The J gene is TRBJ2-5, the V gene TRBV4-1; the D gene is possibly TRBD2 (7 bases). The CDR3 extends over 14 amino acids. V was shortened by 5 bases and J by 3 bases, with 13 bases between the two germline ends. In germline, CDR1 is MGHRA, CDR2 YSYEKL. CDR3 residues: CASSRGGAEETQYF. CDR3 bases: TGCGCCAGCAGCAGGGGGGGCGCGGAAGAGACCCAGTACTTC.

This chain connects TRBV6-1 to TRBJ1-2; D call uncertain. Germline V gene sequence: CDR1 MNHNS, CDR2 SASEGT. Trimming stripped 8 bases from V and 7 bases from J, with 20 bases between. The CDR3 spans 14 residues. CDR3 loop: CASSPDGQSPGYTF. The CDR3 DNA reads as TGTGCCAGCTCCCCAGACGGGCAGAGCCCTGGCTACACCTTC.

J is TRBJ2-7 and V is TRBV25-1; D is uncertain. The CDR3 sequence is 11 residues long. Trimming stripped 5 bases from V and 2 bases from J, with 4 bases between. From germline, CDR1 is MGHDK and CDR2 SYGVNS. CDR3 nucleotide sequence: TGTGCCAGCAGTCTCGCCTACGAGCAGTACTTC. This gives the protein CASSLAYEQYF.

The chain links TRBV7-2 to TRBJ2-7; D call uncertain. The CDR3 extends over 15 amino acids. Germline V lookup: CDR1 SGHTA, CDR2 FQGNSA. The V end lost 1 base, the J end lost 2 bases, and 12 bases lay between the germline ends. The CDR3 nucleotides are TGTGCCAGCAGCTTAGGTGTAGGGTCAACCTACGAGCAGTACTTC. It translates to CASSLGVGSTYEQYF.

In the case of this clonotype: At one of its ends the junction is not consistent with the germline gene, which may arise from a read error. The chain has TRBV18 and TRBJ2-1, with D unclear. There are 16 residues in the CDR3. Germline V CDR1 and CDR2: KGHSH, LQKENI. CDR3 loop: CASSPRPTTPRNEQFF. In nucleotides, the CDR3 is TGTGCCAGCTCCCCACGGCCTACCACCCCTCGAAATGAGCAGTTCTTC.

This clonotype is labeled as medium-sized. V is TRBV5-4 and J is TRBJ2-1, with 8 nucleotides matching TRBD2. CDR3 length: 14 amino acids. Looked up from germline, CDR1 is SGHNT and CDR2 is YYREEE (reference sequence). Trimming took 0 bases from V and 8 from J; bases not matched to a gene: 4. CDR3 loop: CASSLGLAKDEQFF. CDR3 DNA sequence: TGTGCCAGCAGCTTGGGACTAGCGAAGGATGAGCAGTTCTTC.

Within the sample, this clonotype is medium-sized. J is TRBJ2-1 and V is TRBV6-5; D is uncertain. V shed 1 base and J shed 3 bases, with 13 bases lying between them. This CDR3 has 16 amino acids. The germline CDR1 and CDR2 sequences are MNHEY and SVGAGI. The CDR3 DNA reads TGTGCCAGCAGTTACTATGGCGACAAGGGCTACAATGAGCAGTTCTTC. Protein product: CASSYYGDKGYNEQFF.

J is TRBJ2-1 and V is TRBV11-3; 7 bases match TRBD2. Unmatched junction bases numbered 7, after V lost 5 bases and J lost 9 bases. The germline V gene encodes CDR1 SGHNT and CDR2 YENEEA. The CDR3 loop spans 13 amino acids. Written as DNA, the CDR3 is TGTGCCAGCAGCCCACCGGGGGGAAGTGAGCAGTTCTTC. As protein: CASSPPGGSEQFF.

By frequency in the sample, this clonotype is medium-sized. This sequence joins TRBV20-1 and TRBJ2-3; 8 bases align to TRBD2. V shed 5 bases, J shed 4 bases, and the junction held 11 bases outside the gene matches. CDR1 and CDR2 (germline): DFQATT, SNEGSKA (reference sequence). This CDR3 contains 15 residues. CDR3 protein: CSAPAGAGRADTQYF. The CDR3 nucleotides read TGCAGTGCTCCAGCGGGAGCGGGAAGAGCAGATACGCAGTATTTT.